This TCR beta chain came from a study of beta chain features in type 1 diabetes. Study-wide results and caveats: Moderate yet significant TCRB CDR3 shortening was seen in Type 1 diabetes patients in all four CD4+ subsets. Cells with high TCR expression could be over-represented when cDNA is sequenced. Here, the possible influence of HLA type (on TCRB rearrangement) remained unresolved.

This clone has more than one count but fewer than ten. What it binds is not known. Sorting based on CD45RO/CCR7/CD25/CD127/CD95/CD27 separated CD4+ naive, central memory, regulatory and stem cell-like memory cells. The germline V gene encodes CDR1 LGHNT and CDR2 FRNRAP. Germline trimming cut 2 bases from V and 10 bases from J; bases unmatched to any gene: 5. This CDR3 has 13 residues. Investigators reverse transcribed all isolated RNA, so they sequenced expressed TCRB transcripts. The data were produced by immunoSEQ multiplex PCR, yet TCRdb's version contains in-frame clones alone and is incomplete. The top ten clones hold roughly 0.7% of a sample with about 160,000 clones, around 9% of them seen once.

The rearrangement joins TRBV12-5 to TRBJ2-7, with TRBD1 matching 10 bases. Sequencing was carried out using central memory CD4+ T cells from blood. The receptor was derived from a woman aged 30 to 39 with type 1 diabetes. The CDR3 reads CASGLTDRGDQYF. In nucleotides, the CDR3 is TGTGCTAGTGGTTTGACGGACAGGGGGGATCAGTACTTC.